This is a list of T cell receptor beta chains from one sample in a study of spatial heterogeneity in lung cancer. TCRdb re-called the 5' RACE reads with MiXCR, one entry per CDR3 protein. The sample has 15,000 or so distinct CDR3 sequences, more than 10% seen once; the top ten hold around 30%. Here the sequenced sample was PBMCs, taken at surgery. Source of these receptors: a female donor with early-stage non-small cell lung cancer. Both conserved end residues are part of each CDR3. A D gene is named only where the DNA matches it firmly. Expanded clones get a size class; other rows say once, few or many, or leave the size out.

v_gene	d_gene	j_gene	abundance	CDR3aa	CDR3nt
TRBV10-2	NA	TRBJ1-1	many	CASSDNSWGSDTEAFF	TGCGCCAGCAGTGACAATTCGTGGGGGTCGGACACTGAAGCTTTCTTT
TRBV7-2	TRBD2	TRBJ2-1	many	CASSPGLAGYNEQFF	TGTGCCAGCAGCCCAGGACTAGCGGGGTATAATGAGCAGTTCTTC
TRBV12-3/TRBV12-4	NA	TRBJ2-7	many	CASSLAISKNSYEQYF	TGTGCCAGCAGTTTAGCCATTAGCAAGAACTCCTACGAGCAGTACTTC
TRBV20-1	NA	TRBJ1-1	many	CSARDFRVNTEAFF	TGCAGTGCTAGAGATTTCCGAGTGAACACTGAAGCTTTCTTT
TRBV11-3	NA	TRBJ2-3	medium-sized	CASSLRVQDTQYF	TGTGCCAGCAGCTTACGGGTCCAAGATACGCAGTATTTT
TRBV7-9	NA	TRBJ1-2	NA	CASSLVGGYTF	TGTGCCAGCAGCTTAGTGGGCGGCTACACCTTC
TRBV6-6	NA	TRBJ1-2	many	CASRHPVEVYGYTF	TGTGCCAGCAGACACCCGGTAGAAGTCTATGGCTACACCTTC
TRBV5-1	NA	TRBJ2-5	many	CASFGAVQETQYF	TGCGCCAGCTTCGGGGCAGTCCAAGAGACCCAGTACTTC
TRBV12-3/TRBV12-4	TRBD2	TRBJ2-1	many	CASSLAGGLGEQFF	TGTGCCAGCAGTTTGGCGGGGGGGCTCGGTGAGCAGTTCTTC
TRBV20-1	NA	TRBJ2-1	many	CSATYMDGSSYNEQFF	TGCAGTGCCACATATATGGACGGCAGCTCCTACAATGAGCAGTTCTTC
TRBV2	NA	TRBJ2-5	NA	CASSEGRLKETQYF	TGTGCCAGCAGTGAAGGAAGGTTAAAAGAGACCCAGTACTTC
TRBV5-3	NA	TRBJ2-1	many	CARSLLTGAYNEQFF	TGTGCCAGAAGCTTGTTAACGGGTGCCTACAATGAGCAGTTCTTC
TRBV10-3	NA	TRBJ1-4	many	CAISEVRDEKLFF	TGTGCCATCAGTGAGGTCAGGGACGAAAAACTGTTTTTT
TRBV7-3	TRBD2	TRBJ2-3	many	CASSLTSGTSRDTQYF	TGTGCCAGCAGCCTCACCTCCGGGACTAGCAGGGATACGCAGTATTTT
TRBV5-1	TRBD2	TRBJ2-5	many	CASSTSGTSNQETQYF	TGCGCCAGCAGCACCTCCGGGACTAGCAACCAAGAGACCCAGTACTTC
TRBV2	NA	TRBJ1-2	NA	CASSEVPTDGYTF	TGTGCCAGCAGTGAAGTGCCCACGGATGGCTACACCTTC
TRBV2	NA	TRBJ2-3	NA	CASSSRDTQYF	TGTGCCAGCAGTTCCAGGGATACGCAGTATTTT
TRBV24-1	TRBD1	TRBJ2-3	medium-sized	CATSVGQGATDTQYF	TGTGCCACCAGTGTCGGACAGGGGGCCACAGATACGCAGTATTTT
TRBV11-2	NA	TRBJ1-5	few	CASSLVPHQPQHF	TGTGCCAGCAGCTTAGTACCCCATCAGCCCCAGCATTTT
TRBV2	NA	TRBJ2-7	medium-sized	CASSDTTSKSYEQYF	TGTGCCAGCAGCGACACCACCTCTAAGTCCTACGAGCAGTACTTC
TRBV20-1	NA	TRBJ2-6	NA	CSALRGAGANVLTF	TGCAGTGCTCTACGAGGGGCCGGGGCCAACGTCCTGACTTTC
TRBV19	NA	TRBJ2-6	many	CASSRTGNSGANVLTF	TGTGCCAGTAGTCGGACGGGAAACTCTGGGGCCAACGTCCTGACTTTC
TRBV6-5	TRBD2	TRBJ2-7	few	CASSYSPIRARTSGSNGQYF	TGTGCCAGCAGTTACTCACCGATCCGGGCCAGGACTAGCGGTTCGAACGGGCAGTACTTC
TRBV5-1	TRBD1	TRBJ1-2	many	CASSRTGGNYGYTF	TGCGCCAGCTCCAGGACAGGGGGTAACTATGGCTACACCTTC
TRBV2	NA	TRBJ2-1	few	CASSDWLGQDEQFF	TGTGCCAGCAGTGACTGGCTAGGTCAGGATGAGCAGTTCTTC
TRBV10-3	TRBD1	TRBJ2-3	NA	CAIKQGARDTQYF	TGTGCCATCAAACAGGGGGCGAGAGATACGCAGTATTTT
TRBV18	NA	TRBJ1-2	many	CASSPLDSPANYGYTF	TGTGCCAGCTCACCCCTCGACAGCCCAGCTAACTATGGCTACACCTTC
TRBV4-1	NA	TRBJ1-4	many	CASSQDSHNEKLFF	TGCGCCAGCAGCCAAGATAGCCATAATGAAAAACTGTTTTTT
TRBV5-1	TRBD2	TRBJ2-7	many	CASSPQPSGGAYEQYF	TGCGCCAGCAGCCCCCAACCAAGCGGGGGGGCATACGAGCAGTACTTC
TRBV7-8	NA	TRBJ2-2	many	CASSFRRTNTGELFF	TGTGCCAGCAGCTTCCGCAGGACTAACACCGGGGAGCTGTTTTTT
TRBV5-1	TRBD2	TRBJ2-3	NA	CASSGGVTDTQYF	TGCGCCAGCAGTGGGGGGGTCACAGATACGCAGTATTTT
TRBV5-6	NA	TRBJ2-1	many	CASSLVRGHEQFF	TGTGCCAGCAGCTTGGTTAGGGGCCATGAGCAGTTCTTC
TRBV7-3	NA	TRBJ2-5	few	CASSSPPKETQYF	TGTGCCAGCAGCTCTCCCCCAAAAGAGACCCAGTACTTC
TRBV28	NA	TRBJ1-2	medium-sized	CASSLLDNYGYTF	TGTGCCAGCAGTTTACTGGATAACTATGGCTACACCTTC
TRBV29-1	NA	TRBJ2-7	NA	CSVEGAYEQYF	TGCAGCGTTGAAGGGGCATACGAGCAGTACTTC
TRBV6-6	TRBD2	TRBJ2-2	medium-sized	CASSFLAGGNTGELFF	TGTGCCAGCAGTTTCCTAGCGGGGGGGAACACCGGGGAGCTGTTTTTT
TRBV5-1	NA	TRBJ2-4	many	CASSLNEGVAKNIQYF	TGCGCCAGCAGCTTGAATGAGGGGGTAGCCAAAAACATTCAGTACTTC
TRBV10-2	TRBD1	TRBJ2-3	many	CASRDRDLTDTQYF	TGCGCCAGTCGGGACAGGGACCTCACAGATACGCAGTATTTT
TRBV30	NA	TRBJ2-7	NA	CAWSLQNEQYF	TGTGCCTGGAGTCTACAGAACGAGCAGTACTTC
TRBV27	NA	TRBJ2-2	few	CASSSFTGELFF	TGTGCCAGCAGTTCATTCACCGGGGAGCTGTTTTTT
TRBV7-9	NA	TRBJ2-3	many	CASSLPGSSVSQYF	TGTGCCAGCAGCTTACCAGGCTCCTCAGTGTCGCAGTATTTT
TRBV3-1	NA	TRBJ2-5	many	CASSQELGETQYF	TGTGCCAGCAGCCAAGAGCTGGGAGAGACCCAGTACTTC
TRBV12-3/TRBV12-4	NA	TRBJ2-7	many	CASSLLRDEQYF	TGTGCCAGCAGTTTGCTAAGAGACGAGCAGTACTTC
TRBV28	NA	TRBJ2-2	NA	CASSGTKLTGELFF	TGTGCCAGCAGCGGGACAAAATTAACCGGGGAGCTGTTTTTT
TRBV19	TRBD1	TRBJ2-3	many	CASRDRGLTDTQYF	TGTGCCAGCCGGGACAGGGGACTCACAGATACGCAGTATTTT
TRBV7-9	NA	TRBJ1-1	NA	CAGTRGVNTEAFF	TGTGCCGGAACTCGGGGAGTGAACACTGAAGCTTTCTTT
TRBV28	NA	TRBJ2-5	many	CATIGTARTQYF	TGTGCCACCATAGGGACTGCGAGGACCCAGTACTTC
TRBV6-1	NA	TRBJ1-5	many	CASNRGNQPQHF	TGTGCCAGCAATAGGGGGAATCAGCCCCAGCATTTT
TRBV28	NA	TRBJ2-7	many	CASSFSGGLGAILGYEQYF	TGTGCCAGCAGTTTCTCTGGGGGGCTCGGGGCCATATTGGGTTACGAGCAGTACTTC
TRBV7-2	NA	TRBJ1-5	many	CASSQTNSLLGQPQHF	TGTGCCAGCAGCCAGACGAACAGCCTTCTGGGTCAGCCCCAGCATTTT
TRBV19	NA	TRBJ2-2	few	CASRVGNTGELFF	TGTGCCAGTAGAGTAGGAAACACCGGGGAGCTGTTTTTT
TRBV18	TRBD1	TRBJ2-5	many	CASSTGQGGTQYF	TGTGCCAGCTCAACTGGACAGGGGGGGACCCAGTACTTC
TRBV10-3	TRBD1	TRBJ2-1	few	CAISEQQGRDEQFF	TGTGCCATCAGTGAACAACAGGGGAGAGATGAGCAGTTCTTC